Sequencing of this T cell receptor beta chain was carried out in a study of CD4 and CD8 cells across lung adenocarcinoma regions. TCRdb reprocessed the PCR reads via MiXCR and lists one record per CDR3 protein. The sample yields more than 6,500 distinct CDR3 sequences, approximately 54% seen once. By share, this clonotype ranks as medium-sized (0.01 to 0.1%). V was cut by 6 bases and J by 3 bases, with 2 bases left in between. The CDR3 is 10 amino acids. CDR1 is MNHNS, CDR2 SASEGT, per germline. The sample comprised CD8+ T cells from the center of a lung tumor. The V gene is TRBV6-1, the J gene TRBJ1-2; no reliable D call. The TCR comes from a male donor with lung adenocarcinoma. The CD4 and CD8 labels of this study may be unreliable. The CDR3: CASRDYGYTF. As DNA, the CDR3 is TGTGCCAGCAGGGACTATGGCTACACCTTC.